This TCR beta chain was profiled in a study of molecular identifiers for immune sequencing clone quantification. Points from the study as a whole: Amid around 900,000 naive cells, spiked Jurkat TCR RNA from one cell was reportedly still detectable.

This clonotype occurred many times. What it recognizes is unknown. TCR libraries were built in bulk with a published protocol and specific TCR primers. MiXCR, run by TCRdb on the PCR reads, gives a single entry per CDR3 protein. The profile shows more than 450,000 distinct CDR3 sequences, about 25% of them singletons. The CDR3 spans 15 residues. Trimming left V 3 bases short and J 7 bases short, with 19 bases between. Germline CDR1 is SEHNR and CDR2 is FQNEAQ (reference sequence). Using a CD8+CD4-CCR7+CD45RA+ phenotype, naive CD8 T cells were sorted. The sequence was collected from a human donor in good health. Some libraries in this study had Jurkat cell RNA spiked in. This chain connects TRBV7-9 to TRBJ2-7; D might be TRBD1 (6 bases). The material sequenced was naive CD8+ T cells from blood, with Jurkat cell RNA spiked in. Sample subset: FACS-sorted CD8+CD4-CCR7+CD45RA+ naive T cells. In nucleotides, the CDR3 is TGTGCCAGCAGCTTCCCCCTCGCCAGGGGTCGAGAGCAGTACTTC. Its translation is CASSFPLARGREQYF. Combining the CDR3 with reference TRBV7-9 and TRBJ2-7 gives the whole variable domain DTGVSQNPRHKITKRGQNVTFRCDPISEHNRLYWYRQTLGQGPEFLTYFQNEAQLEKSRLLSDRFSAERPKGSFSTLEIQRTEQGDSAMYLCASSFPLARGREQYFGPGTRLTVT.